The 16 T cell receptor beta chains listed next were all sequenced from one sample in a study of blood T cell repertoires in COVID-19. TCRdb's table, derived via immunoSEQ multiplex PCR, lists solely in-frame clones and lacks some. The sample includes roughly 160,000 clones, 83% of them seen just once. The sequencing input was peripheral blood. All receptors come from an elderly woman with acute or convalescent COVID-19.

This clone was seen a single time. The chain uses TRBV28 and TRBJ1-1; tentatively, D is TRBD1 (6 bases). The CDR3 loop spans 14 amino acids. Germline V lookup: CDR1 MDHEN, CDR2 SYDVKM. V gave up 5 bases and J gave up 1 base, with 11 bases separating them. CDR3: CASSILQGNTEAFF. As DNA, the CDR3 is TGTGCCAGCAGTATTCTACAGGGGAACACTGAAGCTTTCTTT.

V usage is TRBV2 and J usage is TRBJ1-4, with 10 bases fitting TRBD1. The germline V gene has CDR1 SNHLY and CDR2 FYNNEI. The CDR3 length is 15 residues. With 10 bases clipped from V and 13 bases from J, the junction kept 18 bases outside the gene matches. CDR3 in amino acids: CAIRSGTGVPFRLFF. The CDR3 bases are TGTGCCATCCGTTCCGGGACAGGGGTCCCCTTTAGACTGTTTTTT.

This sequence joins TRBV19 and TRBJ2-2; the D is unclear. Germline V gene sequence: CDR1 LNHDA, CDR2 SQIVND (reference sequence). The V gene lost 0 bases and the J gene lost 4 bases, with 9 bases spanning the gap. This CDR3 contains 15 residues. This chain's CDR3 is CASSIDLLPTGELFF. CDR3 DNA sequence: TGTGCCAGTAGTATAGATCTCCTCCCCACCGGGGAGCTGTTTTTT.

J is TRBJ1-1 and V is TRBV6-5; TRBD1 is a possible D gene (6 bases). Between the trimmed V and J ends, which lost 5 bases and 6 bases, there was a span of 16 bases. In germline, CDR1 is MNHEY, CDR2 SVGAGI. CDR3 length: 14 residues. The CDR3, as DNA: TGTGCCAGCAGTACTCCAGGGGCGTGGGCTGAAGCTTTCTTT. Residues: CASSTPGAWAEAFF.

The V and J genes are TRBV11-3 and TRBJ1-6, with 8 bases identical to TRBD1. The CDR3 is 16 residues long. V shed 6 bases and J 0 bases; nucleotides not matched to a gene: 4. The germline V gene encodes CDR1 SGHNT and CDR2 YENEEA. CDR3 protein: CASRIGQGSYNSPLHF. The CDR3 DNA reads TGTGCCAGCAGGATTGGACAGGGCTCCTATAATTCACCCCTCCACTTT.

The chain couples TRBV2 to TRBJ2-3; D call uncertain. The CDR3 is made up of 13 amino acids. The V gene's germline CDR1 is SNHLY and CDR2 FYNNEI. Trimming removed 3 bases from V and 9 bases from J, with 13 bases in between. In nucleotides, the CDR3 is TGTGCCAGCAGTGAGGCCCAGTCGTCGACGCAGTATTTT. As protein: CASSEAQSSTQYF.

This chain joins TRBV5-1 and TRBJ2-3, with TRBD1 as a possible D gene (6 bases). Germline V CDR1 and CDR2: SGHRS, YFSETQ. CDR3 length: 16 residues. V lost 4 bases and J 0 bases, leaving 15 bases between the germline ends. CDR3 sequence (DNA): TGCGCCAGCAGCGATCGGACAGTGGTGAGCACAGATACGCAGTATTTT. This codes for CASSDRTVVSTDTQYF.

J is TRBJ2-7 and V is TRBV19; D possibly corresponds to TRBD1 (7 bases). V lost 2 bases and J lost 6, with 14 bases in between. CDR1 and CDR2 (germline): LNHDA, SQIVND (reference sequence). The CDR3 extends over 14 amino acids. CDR3 in DNA: TGTGCCAGTAGTATAATGGAGGGGGCTGGCGAGCAGTACTTC. This gives the protein CASSIMEGAGEQYF. Filled out from reference TRBV19 and TRBJ2-7, the complete variable domain reads DGGITQSPKYLFRKEGQNVTLSCEQNLNHDAMYWYRQDPGQGLRLIYYSQIVNDFQKGDIAEGYSVSREKKESFPLTVTSAQKNPTAFYLCASSIMEGAGEQYFGPGTRLTVT.

The chain couples TRBV2 to TRBJ1-5, with 8 positions matching TRBD1. Germline-derived CDR1 and CDR2 are SNHLY and FYNNEI. The CDR3 has 16 amino acids. V lost 4 bases and J lost 2; bases outside the gene matches: 7. The CDR3 is CASSGTGGVGNQPQHF. CDR3 sequence (DNA): TGTGCCAGCAGTGGCACAGGGGGTGTGGGCAATCAGCCCCAGCATTTT.

CDR3 sequence reads: CASSSLGQGGFYEQYF. The CDR3 nucleotides read TGTGCCAGCAGCTCCCTTGGACAGGGGGGGTTCTACGAGCAGTACTTC. V gene TRBV11-2 combines with J gene TRBJ2-7, with 10 bases aligning to TRBD1. Germline trimming cut 4 bases from V and 3 bases from J; bases unmatched to any gene: 9. The CDR3 runs 16 residues. CDR1 and CDR2 (germline): SGHAT, FQNNGV.

The genes are TRBV4-2 and TRBJ2-2; weak D call: TRBD2 (5 bases). CDR1 is LGHNA, CDR2 YNFKEQ, per germline. This CDR3 has 16 amino acids. With 4 bases removed from V and 0 bases from J, the gap between germline ends came to 12 bases. The DNA of the CDR3 is TGTGCCAGCAGCCGCGCGGCGGGTTCGAACACCGGGGAGCTGTTTTTT. Translated, it gives CASSRAAGSNTGELFF.

The chain combines TRBV6-2 or TRBV6-3 with TRBJ2-5, with 8 bases that match TRBD1. The CDR3 spans 14 residues. Germline V lookup: CDR1 MNHEY, CDR2 SVGEGT. V shed 5 bases and J 5 bases; nucleotides not matched to a gene: 7. Written as DNA, the CDR3 is TGTGCCAGCAGTCCGATCAGGGGGCTGGAGACCCAGTACTTC. Encoded protein: CASSPIRGLETQYF.

The CDR3 sequence is CATSRDSNTEAFF. CDR3 in DNA: TGTGCCACCAGCAGAGATAGCAACACTGAAGCTTTCTTT. V is TRBV15 and J is TRBJ1-1, with no clear D. In germline, CDR1 is LNHNV, CDR2 YYDKDF (reference sequence). The germline V and J ends were trimmed by 0 bases and 2 bases, with 4 bases remaining between them. The CDR3 covers 13 residues.

The rearrangement links TRBV19 to TRBJ1-1, with TRBD1 as a possible D gene (5 bases). CDR1 and CDR2 from the germline V gene are LNHDA and SQIVND (reference sequence). The CDR3 contains 14 residues. The V end lost 3 bases, the J end lost 3 bases, and 11 bases lay between the germline ends. CDR3 in amino acids: CASSIRARDTEAFF. The CDR3 DNA sequence: TGTGCCAGTAGTATCAGGGCCCGGGACACTGAAGCTTTCTTT.

The chain is built from TRBV3-1 (or the pseudogene TRBV3-2) and TRBJ2-7; D may be TRBD2 (6 bases). The CDR3 covers 15 residues. Trimming shortened V by 0 bases and J by 5 bases, and 14 bases separated the two germline ends. Germline lookup yields CDR1 LGHDT and CDR2 YNNKEL (reference sequence). Here the CDR3 reads CASSQDPGEWNEQYF. CDR3 nucleotides: TGTGCCAGCAGCCAAGATCCGGGGGAATGGAACGAGCAGTACTTC.

To note about this clone: This sample includes further DNA sequences coding for the same CDR3. This sequence joins TRBV7-2 and TRBJ2-5; TRBD2 aligns across 12 bases. Germline CDR1 SGHTA, CDR2 FQGNSA. The CDR3 totals 16 residues. The junction had 2 bases not matched to a gene; V was cut back by 1 base and J by 2 bases. The DNA for the CDR3 is TGTGCCAGCAGCTTAGGTCTAGCGGGAGGGCAAGAGACCCAGTACTTC. Translated: CASSLGLAGGQETQYF.